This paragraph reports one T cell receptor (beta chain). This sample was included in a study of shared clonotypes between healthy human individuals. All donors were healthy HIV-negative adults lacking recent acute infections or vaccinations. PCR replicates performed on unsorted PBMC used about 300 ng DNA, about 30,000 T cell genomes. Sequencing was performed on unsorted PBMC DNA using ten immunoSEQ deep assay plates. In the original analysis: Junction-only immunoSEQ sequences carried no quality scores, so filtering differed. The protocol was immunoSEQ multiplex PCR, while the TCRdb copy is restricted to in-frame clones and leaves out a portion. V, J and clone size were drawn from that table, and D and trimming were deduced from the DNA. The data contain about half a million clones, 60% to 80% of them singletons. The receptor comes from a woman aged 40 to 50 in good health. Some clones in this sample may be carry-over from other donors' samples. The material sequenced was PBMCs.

This CDR3 is CASSLDMSAGLYEQYF. CDR3 in DNA: TGTGCCAGCAGCTTAGATATGTCTGCAGGCCTATACGAGCAGTACTTC. The genes are TRBV11-2 and TRBJ2-7; no clear D gene. This CDR3 is 16 amino acids long. Trimming shortened V by 0 bases and J by 4 bases, and 16 bases separated the two germline ends. CDR1 is SGHAT, CDR2 FQNNGV, per germline.